The next 30 T cell receptor beta chains were all read from a single sample in a study of OX40 agonist ivuxolimab in advanced cancers. The receptor library was made with the immunoSEQ multiplex PCR assay. TCRdb limited this immuneACCESS table to in-frame rearrangements with V and J called. A share of clones is missing; checked studies link under half to unresolved V genes, and the rest is unexplained. Present in this sample are tens of thousands of clones, 90% of which were seen just once. About 5.4% of the sample belongs to the ten largest clones. Here the sequenced sample was CD4+ or CD8+ T cells sorted from blood, taken in a trial of the OX40 agonist ivuxolimab. The receptors were gathered from an adult with an advanced solid tumor such as melanoma, head and neck, liver or kidney cancer.

V usage is TRBV5-1 and J usage is TRBJ1-3; D call uncertain. Per germline, CDR1 SGHRS and CDR2 YFSETQ. This CDR3 is built from 15 residues. Trimming removed 5 bases at V and 2 bases at J, with 14 bases between. CDR3 loop: CASRAESSTGNTIYF. For the CDR3, the DNA is TGCGCCAGCAGGGCCGAATCGAGCACTGGAAACACCATATATTTT.

V gene TRBV27 combines with J gene TRBJ2-1; a weak D match, TRBD1 (6 bases). Germline loops: CDR1 MNHEY, CDR2 SMNVEV (reference sequence). This CDR3 is built from 15 residues. V was trimmed by 3 bases and J by 9 bases, leaving 18 bases between them. The CDR3 protein is CASSFNSQGPAEQFF. The DNA for the CDR3 is TGTGCCAGCAGTTTTAATTCTCAGGGGCCCGCTGAGCAGTTCTTC.

Only a few counts were recorded for this clone. The chain joins TRBV7-2 to TRBJ2-3, with D maybe TRBD2 (5 bases). The ends were cut back, 3 bases at V and 6 bases at J, with 16 bases in the middle. This CDR3 has 15 residues. Looked up from germline, CDR1 is SGHTA and CDR2 is FQGNSA. The chain's CDR3 is CASSFPLPAADTQYF. In DNA form, the CDR3 reads TGTGCCAGCAGCTTTCCCCTTCCAGCGGCCGATACGCAGTATTTT.

The chain employs TRBV9 and TRBJ1-4; D is unclear. Trimming removed 2 bases at V and 0 bases at J, with 8 bases between. The germline CDR1 and CDR2 sequences are SGDLS and YYNGEE. The CDR3 is 15 residues long. CDR3 in DNA: TGTGCCAGCAGCGTTCACAGTGCAACTAATGAAAAACTGTTTTTT. As protein: CASSVHSATNEKLFF.

The chain couples TRBV5-1 to TRBJ2-2; possibly TRBD1 or TRBD2 for D (5 bases each). The ends were cut back, 4 bases at V and 5 bases at J, with 15 bases in the middle. Per the germline V gene, CDR1 is SGHRS and CDR2 is YFSETQ. This CDR3 is 15 amino acids long. CDR3 residues: CASSPSGTQTGELFF. The CDR3 nucleotides are TGCGCCAGCAGCCCCTCCGGGACGCAGACCGGGGAGCTGTTTTTT.

The rearrangement joins TRBV6-1 to TRBJ1-2; D gene unclear. This CDR3 has 12 amino acids. V was clipped by 3 bases and J by 4 bases, with 6 bases between them. Germline V gene data show CDR1 as MNHNS and CDR2 as SASEGT. CDR3 in DNA: TGTGCCAGCAGTGAGAGCCTCTATGGCTACACCTTC. Its protein is CASSESLYGYTF.

In its sample, this clone was seen a few times. V and J are TRBV18 and TRBJ1-3, with a weak D call TRBD1 (5 bases). The CDR3 totals 14 residues. The germline V gene encodes CDR1 KGHSH and CDR2 LQKENI. Between the trimmed V and J ends, which lost 3 bases and 3 bases, there was a span of 9 bases. The CDR3 bases are TGTGCCAGCTCACCCATTCAGGGTGGAAACACCATATATTTT. Protein product: CASSPIQGGNTIYF.

The sample holds one count of this clone. The V call is TRBV18, the J call TRBJ2-1; TRBD2 agrees at 16 bases. Trimming took 2 bases from V and 4 from J; bases not matched to a gene: 11. Germline lookup yields CDR1 KGHSH and CDR2 LQKENI. The CDR3 length is 20 residues. The CDR3 protein is CASSPFPGLAGGPGYNEQFF. As DNA, the CDR3 is TGTGCCAGCTCACCATTCCCGGGACTAGCGGGAGGGCCAGGGTACAATGAGCAGTTCTTC.

J is TRBJ1-2 and V is TRBV30; D call uncertain. CDR3 length: 16 amino acids. Germline CDR1 and CDR2: GTSNPN and SVGIG (reference sequence). The V gene lost 2 bases and the J gene lost 0 bases, with 16 bases spanning the gap. Here the CDR3 DNA reads TGTGCCTGGAGTCTACAAACCTCACTAGCTAACTATGGCTACACCTTC. Encoded protein: CAWSLQTSLANYGYTF.

The chain recombines TRBV2 with TRBJ2-5; no definite D call. The CDR3 spans 13 residues. The V gene's germline CDR1 is SNHLY and CDR2 FYNNEI. V lost 2 bases, J lost 5 bases, and 9 bases lay in between. CDR3 sequence: CASSESSWETQYF. The CDR3 DNA reads as TGTGCCAGCAGTGAAAGCTCTTGGGAGACCCAGTACTTC.

The chain links TRBV7-3 to TRBJ2-1, with D perhaps TRBD1 (6 bases). The CDR3 runs 14 residues. V lost 6 bases and J 0 bases, leaving 9 bases between the germline ends. The germline CDR1 and CDR2 sequences are SGHTA and FQGTGA. The CDR3 coding sequence is TGTGCCAGCAGTTCCAGGGGCTCCTACAATGAGCAGTTCTTC. Its protein is CASSSRGSYNEQFF.

This clone is labeled as medium-sized (0.01 to 0.1%). This rearrangement joins TRBV2 to TRBJ2-1; 10 bases are a match to TRBD2. V was clipped by 3 bases and J by 6 bases; unmatched bases: 8. The CDR3 spans 16 residues. Germline-derived CDR1 and CDR2 are SNHLY and FYNNEI. In nucleotides, the CDR3 is TGTGCCAGCAGTGATCTAGCGGGAGCGATGAGCAATGAGCAGTTCTTC. This encodes CASSDLAGAMSNEQFF.

The V call is TRBV7-2, the J call TRBJ1-1; D unclear. From germline, CDR1 is SGHTA and CDR2 FQGNSA. Between the trimmed V and J ends, which lost 2 bases and 5 bases, there was a span of 9 bases. The CDR3 runs 13 residues. The CDR3 sequence: CASSLSGVTEAFF. The CDR3 coding sequence is TGTGCCAGCAGCTTAAGTGGGGTTACTGAAGCTTTCTTT.

The chain links TRBV5-4 to TRBJ2-1; 7 bases are a match to TRBD2. The CDR3 covers 15 residues. J gave up 8 bases and V 4 bases, and 12 bases lay outside the gene matches. Germline CDR1 is SGHNT and CDR2 is YYREEE (reference sequence). The DNA of the CDR3 is TGTGCCAGCAGCAAGGGACTACCGGAGTCGGATGAGCAGTTCTTC. Encoded protein: CASSKGLPESDEQFF.

The sample holds one count of this clone. The gene calls are TRBV6-6 and TRBJ1-1; D possibly corresponds to TRBD1 (5 bases). The CDR3 spans 14 residues. Germline V gives CDR1 MNHNY, CDR2 SVGAGI (reference sequence). Deletions cut 10 bases from V and 3 bases from J, with 18 bases between. In nucleotides, the CDR3 is TGTGCCACCCGAACCCGACAGAGCCACACTGAAGCTTTCTTT. This gives the protein CATRTRQSHTEAFF.

A few counts support this clone. The chain employs TRBV23-1 and TRBJ2-1; 15 nucleotides line up with TRBD2. TRBV23-1 is sorted into the ORF group, with uncertain function. The ends lost 11 bases at V and 9 bases at J; junction bases unmatched: 23. The length of the CDR3 is 19 residues. As DNA, the CDR3 is TGCGCCTCACACACCCTAAGGACTAGCGGGAGGGCCCTCCTTGGTGAGCAGTTCTTC. It translates to CASHTLRTSGRALLGEQFF.

The genes are TRBV5-4 and TRBJ1-2; TRBD1 matches at 7 bases. V gave up 4 bases and J gave up 5 bases; unmatched junction bases: 8. CDR3 length: 14 residues. Germline CDR1 SGHNT, CDR2 YYREEE (reference sequence). The CDR3 sequence: CASSPGTALYGYTF. The CDR3 coding sequence is TGTGCCAGCAGCCCGGGGACAGCCCTATATGGCTACACCTTC.

This chain connects TRBV6-1 to TRBJ1-4; maybe TRBD1 (5 bases). Trimming shortened V by 6 bases and J by 0 bases, and 11 bases separated the two germline ends. Germline-derived CDR1 and CDR2 are MNHNS and SASEGT. This CDR3 is built from 15 residues. In DNA, the CDR3 is TGTGCCAGCAGGGCAGGGCCTGCAACTAATGAAAAACTGTTTTTT. Protein sequence: CASRAGPATNEKLFF.

This sequence joins TRBV4-2 and TRBJ2-1; D uncertain. Looked up from germline, CDR1 is LGHNA and CDR2 is YNFKEQ. V lost 0 bases and J lost 0, with 9 bases in between. The CDR3 contains 16 residues. CDR3 nucleotide sequence: TGTGCCAGCAGCCAAGATCGGAGTGGCTCCTACAATGAGCAGTTCTTC. This gives the protein CASSQDRSGSYNEQFF.

The CDR3 is CASLPLTGKNIQYF. DNA of the CDR3: TGTGCCAGCCTACCTCTAACAGGGAAAAACATTCAGTACTTC. J is TRBJ2-4 and V is TRBV2, with D tentatively TRBD1 (6 bases). CDR1 is SNHLY and CDR2 is FYNNEI in the germline V gene. The ends were cut back, 8 bases at V and 4 bases at J, with 15 bases in the middle. CDR3 length: 14 amino acids.

This clone was observed a single time. The J gene is TRBJ2-1, the V gene TRBV7-3, with D maybe TRBD1 (7 bases). CDR3 length: 15 residues. From germline, CDR1 is SGHTA and CDR2 FQGTGA. Trimming took 4 bases from V and 3 from J, leaving 13 bases between them. CDR3 amino acids: CASSSGGSGYNEQFF. The CDR3 nucleotides read TGTGCCAGCAGCTCAGGGGGTAGCGGCTACAATGAGCAGTTCTTC.

The chain joins TRBV7-3 to TRBJ2-3; D may be TRBD2 (6 bases). Trimming stripped 5 bases from V and 9 bases from J, with 15 bases between. CDR1 and CDR2 (germline): SGHTA, FQGTGA. CDR3 length: 13 amino acids. CDR3 DNA sequence: TGTGCCAGCAGCCCCTCGGGGGAAAGGACGCAGTATTTT. Amino acids: CASSPSGERTQYF.

The CDR3 region is CATGLAGGNEQYF. The CDR3 nucleotides read TGCGCCACCGGACTAGCGGGAGGCAACGAGCAGTACTTC. The J gene is TRBJ2-7, the V gene TRBV5-1, with 14 bases aligning to TRBD2. This CDR3 comprises 13 residues. Germline V gene data show CDR1 as SGHRS and CDR2 as YFSETQ. V was clipped by 9 bases and J by 5 bases; unmatched bases: 4.

CDR3 nucleotide sequence: TGTGCCAGCAGCCGAGAACTTACTAGCGGGAGTGTGAGTGAGCAGTTCTTC. It codes for CASSRELTSGSVSEQFF. The V and J genes are TRBV14 and TRBJ2-1; 11 bases fit TRBD2. The germline V gene has CDR1 SGHDN and CDR2 FVKESK. The V gene end was trimmed by 4 bases and the J gene end by 9 bases; junction bases not matched to a gene: 14. CDR3 length: 17 residues. The entire variable domain, with the rest obtained from reference TRBV14 and TRBJ2-1, is as follows: EAGVTQFPSHSVIEKGQTVTLRCDPISGHDNLYWYRRVMGKEIKFLLHFVKESKQDESGMPNNRFLAERTGGTYSTLKVQPAELEDSGVYFCASSRELTSGSVSEQFFGPGTRLTVL.

This sequence joins TRBV6-5 and TRBJ1-1; 7 bases map to TRBD1. The CDR3 covers 15 residues. The ends lost 6 bases at V and 0 bases at J; junction bases unmatched: 7. Germline V lookup: CDR1 MNHEY, CDR2 SVGAGI. CDR3 nucleotides: TGTGCCAGCAGCTTAGACAGGGCCCTGAACACTGAAGCTTTCTTT. Translated, it gives CASSLDRALNTEAFF.

The chain has TRBV7-9 and TRBJ2-7; possible D gene TRBD2, 6 bases. V was shortened by 7 bases and J by 5 bases, with 15 bases between the two germline ends. From germline, CDR1 is SEHNR and CDR2 FQNEAQ (reference sequence). The CDR3 contains 13 residues. In nucleotides, the CDR3 is TGTGCCAGCACCCGGCGGGATTTTAACGAGCAGTACTTC. Translating it yields CASTRRDFNEQYF.

The rearrangement uses TRBV29-1 and TRBJ2-5; D is possibly TRBD1 (5 bases). Trimming took off 6 bases at V and 2 bases at J, with 10 bases between the two ends. CDR3 length: 12 residues. Germline V CDR1 and CDR2: SQVTM, ANQGSEA. CDR3 residues: CSVKGVQETQYF. DNA for the CDR3: TGCAGCGTCAAAGGGGTTCAAGAGACCCAGTACTTC.

CDR3: CASSLEDGPQHF. The CDR3, as DNA: TGTGCCAGCAGCTTGGAGGACGGGCCCCAGCATTTT. The gene calls are TRBV5-4 and TRBJ1-5; no reliable D call. Germline V lookup: CDR1 SGHNT, CDR2 YYREEE (reference sequence). The CDR3 length is 12 residues. With 0 bases removed from V and 9 bases from J, the gap between germline ends came to 7 bases.

The chain has TRBV4-2 and TRBJ2-4; TRBD2 aligns across 10 bases. In germline, CDR1 is LGHNA, CDR2 YNFKEQ. The CDR3 is 16 amino acids. With V trimmed by 1 base and J by 3 bases, 3 bases remained unmatched. The CDR3 region is CASSQVGTSDKNIQYF. The CDR3 DNA sequence: TGTGCCAGCAGCCAAGTTGGGACTAGCGACAAAAACATTCAGTACTTC.

The rearrangement joins TRBV18 to TRBJ1-1; a weak D match, TRBD1 (5 bases). CDR3 length equals 13 residues. Germline CDR1 reads KGHSH; CDR2 reads LQKENI. V gave up 2 bases and J gave up 4 bases, with 8 bases separating them. For the CDR3, the DNA is TGTGCCAGCTCACCATATGGGGGCACTGAAGCTTTCTTT. Translating gives CASSPYGGTEAFF.